This section outlines one T cell receptor beta chain sequence together with its context. This sample was included in a study of blood T cell repertoires in COVID-19. Germline CDR1 reads MDHEN; CDR2 reads SYDVKM. V was pared by 8 bases and J by 1 base, with 14 bases between. This CDR3 spans 14 amino acids. The study drew participants aged about 18 to 90 years from around 24 US areas. The study assigned cohorts using participant-reported clinical history. What the recovered Cohort 3 donors had was two negative PCRs, clearance, or symptom resolution. Under the authors' procedure: How many nucleated cells were present was estimated from reference gene primer amplification. Assay: immunoSEQ multiplex PCR; the TCRdb copy retains only in-frame clones and omits some. From that table come the V and J calls and clone size; the DNA was used to work out D and trimming. The sample has fewer than 500,000 clones; around 90% are singletons.

Source material: PBMCs or T cells enriched from blood (not recorded which). This receptor was identified in a woman under 30 who had recovered from COVID-19. This chain joins TRBV28 and TRBJ1-1, with D maybe TRBD1 (5 bases). The CDR3 nucleotides read TGTGCCAGCTCCAGGGATAACTCGAACACTGAAGCTTTCTTT. Residues: CASSRDNSNTEAFF.